This TCR beta chain was captured in a study of CD8 T cells in ankylosing spondylitis. Points from the study as a whole: The study looked at matched synovial fluid samples from ankylosing spondylitis patients. Disease-linked clones were reported to be significantly enriched there.

5'-RACE, quantitative and with molecular barcodes, yielded the TCR beta libraries. MiXCR, applied by TCRdb to the 5' RACE reads, yields one record per CDR3 protein. The table has about 96,000 distinct CDR3 sequences, about 27% seen once. This clonotype has a handful of counts. Its cognate antigen is unknown. In germline, CDR1 is LNHNV, CDR2 YYDKDF (reference sequence). CDR3 size: 13 residues. Trimming stripped 3 bases from V and 3 bases from J, with 9 bases between. This sequence was found in a male donor with ankylosing spondylitis or in good health (not recorded which). The chain employs TRBV15 and TRBJ2-7; D ambiguous. Sample: blood, either unsorted or a sorted T cell fraction (not recorded which). In DNA form, the CDR3 reads TGTGCCACCAGCAGTGGGATTCTCTACGAGCAGTACGTC. Its protein product is CATSSGILYEQYV.